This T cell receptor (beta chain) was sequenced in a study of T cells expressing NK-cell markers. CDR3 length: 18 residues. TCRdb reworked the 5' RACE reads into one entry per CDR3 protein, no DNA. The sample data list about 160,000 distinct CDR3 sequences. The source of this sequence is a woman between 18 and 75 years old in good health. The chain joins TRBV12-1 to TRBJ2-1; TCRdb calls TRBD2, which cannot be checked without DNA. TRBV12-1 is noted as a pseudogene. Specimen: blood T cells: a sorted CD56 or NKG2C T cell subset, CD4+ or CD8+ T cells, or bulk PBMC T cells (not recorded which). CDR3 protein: CASSFLGLAGGTINEQFF.